This TCR beta chain is from a study of blood T cell repertoires in COVID-19. V was trimmed by 6 bases and J by 10 bases, leaving 13 bases between them. Germline V gives CDR1 SEHNR, CDR2 FQNEAQ (reference sequence). The CDR3 loop spans 12 amino acids. Recruited during active infection, patients (from Seattle) were subsequently followed longitudinally. Here immunoSEQ multiplex PCR was the method, and the copy in TCRdb shows in-frame clones only, minus some. This table holds roughly 250,000 clones, roughly nine tenths found once. The rearrangement links TRBV7-9 to TRBJ2-1; D not certain. Specimen: peripheral blood. This receptor was identified in a woman aged 25-40 years with COVID-19, enrolled during active disease. The CDR3 spells CASSSIPREQFF. CDR3 nucleotide sequence: TGTGCCAGCAGTTCTATTCCGAGAGAGCAGTTCTTC.